Following are 2 T cell receptor beta chains from one sample sequenced in a study of PD-L1 blockade in urothelial cancer. Here immunoSEQ multiplex PCR was the method, and the copy in TCRdb shows in-frame clones only, minus some. The repertoire consists of about 43,000 clones, with 88% occurring once and the leading ten covering less than 15%. The sample in question was PBMCs, obtained around atezolizumab (anti-PD-L1) treatment. Every receptor here comes from a woman between 55 and 75 years old with urothelial cancer.

This chain joins TRBV18 and TRBJ2-1, with 14 bases lining up with TRBD2. Trimming took 3 bases from V and 6 from J; bases not matched to a gene: 1. Germline values: CDR1 KGHSH, CDR2 LQKENI. The length of the CDR3 is 15 residues. The CDR3 DNA reads as TGTGCCAGCTCACCGACTAGCGGGAGGGCCAATGAGCAGTTCTTC. Residues: CASSPTSGRANEQFF.

V gene TRBV6-6 combines with J gene TRBJ1-5, with D hard to call. This CDR3 spans 11 amino acids. V lost 6 bases to trimming and J lost 6 bases, with 6 bases between them. CDR1 MNHNY and CDR2 SVGAGI come from the germline V gene (reference sequence). The chain's CDR3 is CASRSFQPQHF. In nucleotides, the CDR3 is TGTGCCAGCAGATCCTTTCAGCCCCAGCATTTT.